Listed here is a single T cell receptor beta chain. As handled by the study authors: Amplification from reference gene primers served as the basis for estimated nucleated cell counts. TCRdb's copy holds only in-frame clones and misses some; the assay was immunoSEQ multiplex PCR. Clonal size and the V and J genes are those of that table, whereas D and trimming came from the DNA. The data show roughly 380,000 clones, about 85% seen once. The data stem from a study of blood T cell repertoires in COVID-19. Looking at the study overall: The United States, Italy and Spain were the sources of the acute and convalescent COVID-19 samples. T cells, B-cell-depleted T cells, or PBMCs provided the cDNA or gDNA that served as material.

Trimming cost V 5 bases and J 4 bases; bases outside gene matches: 4. This CDR3 comprises 14 residues. The germline V gene encodes CDR1 SGHTA and CDR2 FQGTGA. V gene TRBV7-3 combines with J gene TRBJ1-1; 10 positions match TRBD1. This clonotype was sampled from a woman younger than 35 with acute or convalescent COVID-19. Sample: peripheral blood. CDR3 amino acids: CASSRDRGGTEAFF. CDR3 DNA: TGTGCCAGCAGCCGGGACAGGGGAGGCACTGAAGCTTTCTTT. Full variable domain (remainder filled in from reference TRBV7-3 and TRBJ1-1): GAGVSQTPSNKVTEKGKYVELRCDPISGHTALYWYRQSLGQGPEFLIYFQGTGAADDSGLPNDRFFAVRPEGSVSTLKIQRTERGDSAVYLCASSRDRGGTEAFFGQGTRLTVV.